The rows below give T cell receptor beta chains drawn from one sample of a study of human T cells and chemical hapten exposure. TCRdb processed the RACE reads anew with MiXCR; each CDR3 protein has one entry. The top ten hold around 3.5% of the sample, which has around 120,000 distinct CDR3 sequences, about 11% seen once. The input for sequencing was whole blood, taken in connection with sensitization to the hapten diphenylcyclopropenone (DPC). The receptor source for this set is a woman aged 40 to 50 with alopecia areata. Some clones in this sample may be carry-over from other donors' samples. CDR3s include the opening cysteine and the closing phenylalanine or tryptophan. Each record gives: D gene, clone size, V gene, J gene, CDR3 protein, CDR3 DNA. A D gene is named only where the DNA matches it firmly. For some rows the clone size is stated as once, few or many, or as a class when expanded; others skip it.

>.|many|TRBV14|TRBJ1-5
CASSLRHSNQPQHF
TGTGCCAGCAGCCTGCGACATAGCAATCAGCCCCAGCATTTT
>TRBD2|few|TRBV19|TRBJ2-5
CASSETSGLLGSETQYF
TGTGCCAGTAGTGAAACTAGCGGCCTCCTCGGATCGGAGACCCAGTACTTC
>.|.|TRBV11-2|TRBJ2-4
CASSPPGRLAKNIQYF
TGTGCCAGCAGCCCACCGGGGAGGCTAGCCAAAAACATTCAGTACTTC
>.|few|TRBV29-1|TRBJ1-1
CSVPTENTEAFF
TGCAGCGTACCGACTGAGAACACTGAAGCTTTCTTT
>.|many|TRBV20-1|TRBJ1-2
CSARGTSAGTF
TGCAGTGCTAGGGGGACGTCAGCTGGCACCTTC
>.|many|TRBV29-1|TRBJ2-2
CSVGGFLANTGELFF
TGCAGCGTTGGGGGGTTCCTCGCGAACACCGGGGAGCTGTTTTTT
>TRBD2|few|TRBV6-2/TRBV6-3|TRBJ2-1
CASSFLAGATNEQFF
TGTGCCAGCAGTTTCCTAGCGGGCGCTACCAATGAGCAGTTCTTC
>.|.|TRBV21-1|TRBJ2-7
CASSRQAGLKPYEQYF
TGTGCCAGCAGCAGACAAGCCGGTCTTAAACCCTACGAGCAGTACTTC
>TRBD1|.|TRBV18|TRBJ1-1
CASSPGQGSYTEAFF
TGTGCCAGCTCACCTGGACAGGGGTCGTACACTGAAGCTTTCTTT
>TRBD2|.|TRBV7-6|TRBJ2-2
CASSLAARTGELFF
TGTGCCAGCAGCCTAGCGGCGCGGACCGGGGAGCTGTTTTTT
>.|.|TRBV12-3/TRBV12-4|TRBJ1-1
CASSLGGGSTEAFF
TGTGCCAGCAGTTTAGGAGGGGGAAGCACTGAAGCTTTCTTT
>.|few|TRBV7-2|TRBJ1-1
CASSADRRAFF
TGTGCCAGCAGCGCCGACAGGCGGGCTTTCTTT
>.|many|TRBV10-3|TRBJ2-3
CAISESTGFSGDTQYF
TGTGCCATCAGTGAGTCGACTGGGTTTTCAGGGGATACGCAGTATTTT
>TRBD2|many|TRBV7-6|TRBJ2-3
CASSLRLAGVRTDTQYF
TGTGCCAGCAGCTTAAGGCTAGCGGGAGTACGAACAGATACGCAGTATTTT
>.|few|TRBV20-1|TRBJ2-5
CSATDYQETQYF
TGCAGTGCAACGGACTATCAAGAGACCCAGTACTTC
>.|.|TRBV12-3/TRBV12-4|TRBJ1-6
CASSLRQGNSPLHF
TGTGCCAGCAGTTTAAGGCAGGGGAATTCACCCCTCCACTTT
>.|many|TRBV9|TRBJ2-3
CASSPTFKVAPFTDTQYF
TGTGCCAGCAGCCCGACTTTTAAGGTAGCTCCTTTCACAGATACGCAGTATTTT
>TRBD2|many|TRBV20-1|TRBJ2-3
CSALLRLAGESDTQYF
TGCAGTGCTCTACTACGACTAGCGGGAGAGTCAGATACGCAGTATTTT
>.|many|TRBV3-1|TRBJ2-7
CASSQDLSGSGPGQYF
TGTGCCAGCAGCCAAGATCTGAGTGGTTCGGGGCCGGGGCAGTACTTC
>.|many|TRBV10-3|TRBJ1-1
CAISGDGGYTEAFF
TGTGCCATCAGCGGGGACGGGGGATACACTGAAGCTTTCTTT
>.|few|TRBV7-9|TRBJ1-2
CASSPNVGQGFYGYTF
TGTGCCAGCAGCCCCAATGTTGGGCAGGGGTTCTATGGCTACACCTTC
>TRBD2|.|TRBV3-1|TRBJ2-3
CASSQEVLAGMGEDTQYF
TGTGCCAGCAGCCAAGAGGTTCTAGCGGGGATGGGCGAAGATACGCAGTATTTT
>TRBD1|.|TRBV29-1|TRBJ2-1
CSALWGQYYNEQFF
TGCAGCGCACTATGGGGACAGTATTACAATGAGCAGTTCTTC
>.|many|TRBV7-2|TRBJ2-5
CASRLGTSRETQYF
TGTGCCAGCAGACTGGGGACATCTAGGGAGACCCAGTACTTC
>.|.|TRBV12-3/TRBV12-4|TRBJ1-2
CASSFSREYGYTF
TGTGCCAGCAGTTTCAGTCGGGAGTATGGCTACACCTTC
>TRBD1|many|TRBV27|TRBJ2-1
CASGPTGGGYNEQFF
TGTGCCAGCGGTCCCACAGGGGGCGGATACAATGAGCAGTTCTTC
>TRBD1|.|TRBV6-2/TRBV6-3|TRBJ2-1
CASSYLDRAYNEQFF
TGTGCCAGCAGTTACCTGGACAGGGCATACAATGAGCAGTTCTTC
>TRBD2|many|TRBV20-1|TRBJ2-1
CSASGLAGYNEQFF
TGCAGTGCTAGCGGACTAGCGGGCTACAATGAGCAGTTCTTC
>TRBD1|.|TRBV7-9|TRBJ1-2
CASSFRDRAYGYTF
TGTGCCAGCAGCTTCCGGGACAGGGCATATGGCTACACCTTC
>.|many|TRBV30|TRBJ2-5
CAWSGGQLQETQYF
TGTGCCTGGAGTGGCGGACAGCTCCAAGAGACCCAGTACTTC
>TRBD2|.|TRBV18|TRBJ2-7
CASSPGAGVGEQYF
TGTGCCAGCTCACCAGGGGCGGGAGTGGGCGAGCAGTACTTC
>.|many|TRBV25-1|TRBJ2-7
CASSGLDSQSF
TGTGCCAGCAGTGGGTTGGACAGCCAAAGTTTC
>TRBD1|.|TRBV6-2/TRBV6-3|TRBJ2-1
CASSYGSTGDEQFF
TGTGCCAGCAGTTACGGATCAACAGGGGATGAGCAGTTCTTC
>TRBD2|.|TRBV12-3/TRBV12-4|TRBJ2-1
CASRSSGGANEQFF
TGTGCCAGCAGGTCTAGCGGGGGAGCCAATGAGCAGTTCTTC
>TRBD2|few|TRBV29-1|TRBJ2-3
CSVAASGDTDTQYF
TGCAGCGTTGCCGCTAGCGGAGACACAGATACGCAGTATTTT
>TRBD1|.|TRBV20-1|TRBJ1-2
CSARGTGQNYGYTF
TGCAGTGCTAGAGGGACAGGGCAAAACTATGGCTACACCTTC
>.|few|TRBV27|TRBJ1-6
CASRPLLVQGSPLHF
TGTGCCAGCAGGCCGCTTCTGGTTCAAGGTTCACCCCTCCACTTT
>.|many|TRBV6-6|TRBJ2-1
CASSYGAGDFVSYNEQFF
TGTGCCAGCAGTTACGGGGCAGGAGACTTTGTCTCCTACAATGAGCAGTTCTTC
>.|many|TRBV19|TRBJ2-2
CASSISGVDTGELFF
TGTGCCAGTAGTATCTCCGGGGTTGACACCGGGGAGCTGTTTTTT
>.|.|TRBV6-6|TRBJ2-7
CASSDGTHNEQYF
TGTGCCAGCAGCGACGGGACACACAACGAGCAGTACTTC
>.|few|TRBV27|TRBJ2-6
CASSHDSTSGANVLTF
TGTGCCAGCAGCCACGACAGCACATCTGGGGCCAACGTCCTGACTTTC